Below are 28 T cell receptor beta chains sequenced from a single sample in a study of blood T cell repertoires in COVID-19. Libraries were prepared by immunoSEQ multiplex PCR; TCRdb keeps only in-frame clonotypes and omits some of them. Of 150,000 or so clones in the sample, 84% were seen once. The sequencing input was peripheral blood. Receptor source: a woman aged 50 to 60 in a cohort sampled during active or convalescent COVID-19.

V is TRBV9 and J is TRBJ1-1; 9 positions agree with TRBD1. V was clipped by 4 bases and J by 4 bases; unmatched bases: 11. The CDR3 has 16 amino acids. The germline V gene has CDR1 SGDLS and CDR2 YYNGEE. The CDR3 sequence is CASSTQRTGVGTEAFF. The CDR3 DNA is TGTGCCAGCAGCACCCAGCGGACAGGGGTTGGCACTGAAGCTTTCTTT.

The gene calls are TRBV7-8 and TRBJ2-1, with 8 positions matching TRBD1. The germline gives CDR1 SGHVS, CDR2 FQNEAQ. Trimming removed 4 bases from V and 7 bases from J; junction bases left unmatched: 6. The CDR3 contains 14 residues. CDR3 sequence (DNA): TGTGCCAGCAGCTCGGACAGGGCGGGGAATGAGCAGTTCTTC. This codes for CASSSDRAGNEQFF.

V is TRBV3-1 (or the pseudogene TRBV3-2) and J is TRBJ1-2; 11 positions match TRBD1. The trim removed 4 bases at V and 5 bases at J, leaving 12 bases unmatched. The CDR3 consists of 17 residues. Germline V gives CDR1 LGHDT, CDR2 YNNKEL (reference sequence). DNA for the CDR3: TGTGCCAGCAGCCCCCGGGACAGGGGGACGGGAAGTTATGGCTACACCTTC. It encodes CASSPRDRGTGSYGYTF.

The CDR3 region has the DNA TGTGCCAGCAGCCCGCCGGGGGGGCCTTACGAGCAGTACTTC. This gives the protein CASSPPGGPYEQYF. The chain joins TRBV5-4 to TRBJ2-7; TRBD2 matches 8 bases. CDR3 length: 14 residues. The junction had 7 bases not matched to a gene; V was cut back by 4 bases and J by 4 bases. CDR1 is SGHNT, CDR2 YYREEE, per germline (reference sequence).

V and J are TRBV19 and TRBJ2-3; 7 bases align to TRBD1. The V gene's germline CDR1 is LNHDA and CDR2 SQIVND (reference sequence). Unmatched junction bases numbered 10, after V lost 6 bases and J lost 4 bases. The length of the CDR3 is 15 residues. The chain's CDR3 is CASSPDRLGADTQYF. The CDR3 DNA follows: TGTGCCAGTAGCCCGGACAGGCTGGGGGCAGATACGCAGTATTTT.

This chain links TRBV5-1 with TRBJ2-5; D may be TRBD2 (7 bases). Germline CDR1 is SGHRS and CDR2 is YFSETQ. The CDR3 has 15 residues. The V end was cut by 5 bases, the J end by 1 base, with 15 bases between. DNA for the CDR3: TGCGCCAGCAGTCCTCCGGGGGGCTTCCAAGAGACCCAGTACTTC. It is translated as CASSPPGGFQETQYF.

This chain connects TRBV24-1 to TRBJ2-7; weak D call: TRBD1 (5 bases). CDR1 KGHDR and CDR2 SFDVKD come from the germline V gene. The CDR3 consists of 13 residues. Trimming took 4 bases from V and 4 from J, leaving 10 bases between them. CDR3 residues: CATSDPDSYEQYF. CDR3 DNA sequence: TGTGCCACCAGTGACCCCGACAGTTACGAGCAGTACTTC.

The CDR3 sequence: CASSHPTGEGYGYTF. The CDR3 nucleotides read TGTGCCAGCAGCCATCCGACAGGGGAAGGTTACGGCTACACCTTC. The gene calls are TRBV3-1 (or the pseudogene TRBV3-2) and TRBJ1-2, with 8 positions matching TRBD1. This CDR3 is 15 amino acids long. CDR1 is LGHDT, CDR2 YNNKEL, per germline (reference sequence). After removal of 3 bases from V and 8 bases from J, the junction contained 11 bases not matched to a gene.

The rearrangement uses TRBV19 and TRBJ1-1; D is perhaps TRBD1 (6 bases). In germline, CDR1 is LNHDA, CDR2 SQIVND (reference sequence). The V end was cut by 5 bases, the J end by 4 bases, with 20 bases between. CDR3 size: 16 residues. The CDR3: CASSSLLTGTGTEAFF. CDR3 coding DNA: TGTGCCAGTAGTTCCCTCCTTACAGGGACGGGCACTGAAGCTTTCTTT. Together with reference TRBV19 and TRBJ1-1, the CDR3 gives the full variable domain: DGGITQSPKYLFRKEGQNVTLSCEQNLNHDAMYWYRQDPGQGLRLIYYSQIVNDFQKGDIAEGYSVSREKKESFPLTVTSAQKNPTAFYLCASSSLLTGTGTEAFFGQGTRLTVV.

The chain recombines TRBV2 with TRBJ2-5, with 7 bases aligning to TRBD2. The J segment lost 7 bases and the V segment lost 4 bases, leaving 9 bases of the junction unmatched. There are 14 residues in the CDR3. Germline V lookup: CDR1 SNHLY, CDR2 FYNNEI. The CDR3: CASSVGGGAGTQYF. CDR3 DNA sequence: TGTGCCAGCAGTGTGGGGGGGGGAGCCGGGACCCAGTACTTC.

The rearrangement uses TRBV11-2 and TRBJ1-2; no definite D call. This CDR3 contains 13 residues. Germline loops: CDR1 SGHAT, CDR2 FQNNGV. With 3 bases removed from V and 6 bases from J, the gap between germline ends came to 11 bases. CDR3 sequence reads: CASSLWRWDGYTF. CDR3 nucleotide sequence: TGTGCCAGCAGCTTGTGGAGGTGGGATGGCTACACCTTC.

The chain links TRBV11-3 to TRBJ2-5; TRBD2 aligns across 8 bases. The V gene's germline CDR1 is SGHNT and CDR2 YENEEA. The junction had 12 bases not matched to a gene; V was cut back by 6 bases and J by 3 bases. This CDR3 comprises 16 residues. CDR3 in amino acids: CASSKGSGGPKETQYF. CDR3 sequence (DNA): TGTGCCAGCAGTAAAGGCAGCGGGGGACCCAAAGAGACCCAGTACTTC.

The gene calls are TRBV4-1 and TRBJ2-7; tentatively, D is TRBD1 (7 bases). This CDR3 region has 17 residues. Trimming pared 1 base from V and 3 bases from J, leaving 19 bases between. Germline CDR1 reads MGHRA; CDR2 reads YSYEKL. This CDR3 reads CASSQGEVRDSDYEQYF. The CDR3 DNA sequence: TGCGCCAGCAGCCAAGGGGAGGTTAGGGACAGCGACTACGAGCAGTACTTC.

The CDR3 here is CASSLQGRNEQYF. The CDR3 DNA sequence: TGCGCCAGCAGCTTACAAGGGAGGAACGAGCAGTACTTC. The chain uses TRBV5-1 and TRBJ2-7; possibly TRBD2 for D (6 bases). Trimming removed 2 bases at V and 5 bases at J, with 11 bases between. Germline CDR1 reads SGHRS; CDR2 reads YFSETQ. The CDR3 has 13 residues.

The genes are TRBV10-2 and TRBJ2-7, with D perhaps TRBD2 (7 bases). The CDR3 runs 14 residues. Germline CDR1 reads WSHSY; CDR2 reads SAAADI. The V and J ends lost 1 base and 5 bases respectively, with 12 bases between them. CDR3 sequence reads: CASSEWQGRDEQYF. In DNA form, the CDR3 reads TGCGCCAGCAGTGAGTGGCAGGGGAGGGACGAGCAGTACTTC.

In DNA, the CDR3 is TGCGCCAGCAGCTGGGAAGGGGGTTCTGAAGCTTTCTTT. It specifies CASSWEGGSEAFF. This chain joins TRBV5-1 and TRBJ1-1; tentatively, D is TRBD1 (6 bases). Trimming stripped 3 bases from V and 6 bases from J, with 12 bases between. CDR3 size: 13 residues. CDR1 is SGHRS and CDR2 is YFSETQ in the germline V gene. The full variable domain, with the rest looked up from reference TRBV5-1 and TRBJ1-1, is KAGVTQTPRYLIKTRGQQVTLSCSPISGHRSVSWYQQTPGQGLQFLFEYFSETQRNKGNFPGRFSGRQFSNSRSEMNVSTLELGDSALYLCASSWEGGSEAFFGQGTRLTVV.

At least ten counts were recorded for this clone. The genes are TRBV4-3 and TRBJ2-5; 8 nucleotides line up with TRBD2. Trimming cost V 2 bases and J 1 base; bases outside gene matches: 6. CDR3 size: 16 residues. Germline assignment: CDR1 LGHNA and CDR2 YSLEER. As DNA, the CDR3 is TGCGCCAGCAGCCAAAAGCGGGGGACTGCCCAAGAGACCCAGTACTTC. Residues: CASSQKRGTAQETQYF.

The rearrangement joins TRBV5-1 to TRBJ1-6; 8 nucleotides agree with TRBD1. Germline trimming cut 1 base from V and 2 bases from J; bases unmatched to any gene: 14. Per germline, CDR1 SGHRS and CDR2 YFSETQ. This CDR3 has 20 amino acids. The CDR3 loop reads CASSLNGQGASTAYNSPLHF. CDR3 nucleotide sequence: TGCGCCAGCAGCTTGAACGGGCAGGGGGCGTCCACCGCCTATAATTCACCCCTCCACTTT.

The chain links TRBV9 to TRBJ2-5; D possibly corresponds to TRBD1 (5 bases). Germline assignment: CDR1 SGDLS and CDR2 YYNGEE. The length of the CDR3 is 16 residues. V lost 2 bases, J lost 5 bases, and 19 bases lay in between. The CDR3 DNA reads TGTGCCAGCAGCGTGAGTCAGGGCCTAATCGGGGAGACCCAGTACTTC. Residues: CASSVSQGLIGETQYF.

V usage is TRBV6-5 and J usage is TRBJ1-5; D is unclear. Germline V CDR1 and CDR2: MNHEY, SVGAGI. The CDR3 is 14 amino acids. V was pared by 5 bases and J by 7 bases, with 15 bases between. The CDR3 spells CASSPTDTLQPQHF. The CDR3 nucleotides read TGTGCCAGCAGTCCCACCGACACATTACAGCCCCAGCATTTT.

This clone was recorded only once. The chain recombines TRBV5-6 with TRBJ1-2; possible D gene TRBD1, 6 bases. The CDR3 spans 13 residues. Trimming took 0 bases from V and 9 from J, leaving 12 bases between them. Germline loops: CDR1 SGHDT, CDR2 YYEEEE. The CDR3 protein is CASSLGTAGSYTF. DNA of the CDR3: TGTGCCAGCAGCTTGGGGACAGCCGGAAGCTACACCTTC. Together with reference TRBV5-6 and TRBJ1-2, the CDR3 gives the full variable domain: DAGVTQSPTHLIKTRGQQVTLRCSPKSGHDTVSWYQQALGQGPQFIFQYYEEEERQRGNFPDRFSGHQFPNYSSELNVNALLLGDSALYLCASSLGTAGSYTFGSGTRLTVV.

V is TRBV30 and J is TRBJ1-5, with 7 bases lining up with TRBD1. CDR1 is GTSNPN and CDR2 is SVGIG in the germline V gene (reference sequence). CDR3 length: 14 residues. With V trimmed by 2 bases and J by 5 bases, 6 bases remained unmatched. CDR3 DNA sequence: TGTGCCTGGAGTTCCGGACAGGCCGATCAGCCCCAGCATTTT. It specifies CAWSSGQADQPQHF.

The gene calls are TRBV9 and TRBJ1-3; D gene unclear. V was pared by 2 bases and J by 6 bases, with 15 bases between. The CDR3 covers 15 residues. CDR1 and CDR2 from the germline V gene are SGDLS and YYNGEE. CDR3 coding DNA: TGTGCCAGCAGCGTCGCGGGTATGGTGATAAACACCATATATTTT. Translating gives CASSVAGMVINTIYF.

This chain uses TRBV18 with TRBJ1-2; the match to TRBD1 covers 7 bases. This CDR3 contains 16 residues. Trimming took 6 bases from V and 1 from J; bases not matched to a gene: 11. The V gene's germline CDR1 is KGHSH and CDR2 LQKENI. CDR3 DNA sequence: TGTGCCAGCTCCCCCGGGACAGCAGCTGATAACTATGGCTACACCTTC. As protein: CASSPGTAADNYGYTF.

The V call is TRBV12-3 or TRBV12-4, the J call TRBJ1-2; the match to TRBD1 covers 9 bases. V was clipped by 5 bases and J by 7 bases; unmatched bases: 5. The CDR3 extends over 13 amino acids. CDR3 protein: CASSTGGRVGYTF. Written as DNA, the CDR3 is TGTGCCAGCAGTACAGGGGGCCGGGTTGGCTACACCTTC.

J is TRBJ1-6 and V is TRBV7-9, with D tentatively TRBD1 (6 bases). The CDR3 totals 15 residues. V was shortened by 2 bases and J by 8 bases, with 13 bases between the two germline ends. CDR1 is SEHNR and CDR2 is FQNEAQ in the germline V gene (reference sequence). The CDR3 loop is CASSLTGGADSPLHF. As DNA, the CDR3 is TGTGCCAGCAGCTTAACCGGGGGGGCGGATTCACCCCTCCACTTT.

CDR3 protein: CASSQGQGFNYGYTF. The DNA for the CDR3 is TGCGCCAGCAGCCAAGGACAGGGGTTTAACTATGGCTACACCTTC. This chain uses TRBV4-1 with TRBJ1-2, with TRBD1 identical over 8 bases. The CDR3 loop spans 15 amino acids. Germline V gives CDR1 MGHRA, CDR2 YSYEKL. The V segment lost 1 base and the J segment 1 base; nucleotides outside the gene matches: 2.

This rearrangement joins TRBV18 to TRBJ2-6, with D uncertain. The CDR3 totals 15 residues. CDR1 is KGHSH, CDR2 LQKENI, per germline. V was shortened by 3 bases and J by 0 bases, with 6 bases between the two germline ends. This chain's CDR3 is CASSPDNSGANVLTF. The CDR3 DNA follows: TGTGCCAGCTCACCCGACAACTCTGGGGCCAACGTCCTGACTTTC. Complete variable domain (other parts from reference TRBV18 and TRBJ2-6): NAGVMQNPRHLVRRRGQEARLRCSPMKGHSHVYWYRQLPEEGLKFMVYLQKENIIDESGMPKERFSAEFPKEGPSILRIQQVVRGDSAAYFCASSPDNSGANVLTFGAGSRLTVL.